The rows below give T cell receptor beta chains drawn from one sample of a study of shared clonotypes between healthy human individuals. The repertoire was sequenced with immunoSEQ multiplex PCR; TCRdb's copy has only in-frame clones and lacks some. This sample has about 1.5 million clones, with 98% found just once. Sequenced: naive CD4+ T cells sorted from blood. These TCRs come from a man aged 25 to 40 in good health. Each CDR3 is given with its conserved first and last residue. D genes are given only for firm matches. Part of the rows lack a size; the others show once, few, many or a class for expanded clones.

length | J | D | size | V | DNA | CDR3
13 | TRBJ2-7 | . | . | TRBV18 | TGTGCCAGCTCACCTGTTTTCAGCGGCGAGCAGTACTTC | CASSPVFSGEQYF
16 | TRBJ2-2 | . | . | TRBV30 | TGTGCCTGGAGTGTACGGAGTCGGGGGAACACCGGGGAGCTGTTTTTT | CAWSVRSRGNTGELFF
16 | TRBJ1-4 | TRBD1 | . | TRBV11-2 | TGTGCCAGCAGCTCAGGACAGGGGGCAAGTAATGAAAAACTGTTTTTT | CASSSGQGASNEKLFF
13 | TRBJ2-7 | . | . | TRBV10-3 | TGTGCCATCCTCGCGCAGGGGGGCGGCGAGCAGTACTTC | CAILAQGGGEQYF
15 | TRBJ2-1 | . | . | TRBV28 | TGTGCCAGCAGTACCTACTGGGACTTTTACAATGAGCAGTTCTTC | CASSTYWDFYNEQFF
13 | TRBJ2-2 | . | . | TRBV19 | TGTGCCAGTAGTCAAGGGGGCACCGGGGAGCTGTTTTTT | CASSQGGTGELFF
15 | TRBJ2-7 | . | . | TRBV6-1 | TGTGCCAGCAGTGAATCGAGGTTGAGACAAAGAGGGCAGTACTTC | CASSESRLRQRGQYF
8 | TRBJ1-2 | . | . | TRBV20-1 | TGCAGTGCTAGGGGTGAGAGATTC | CSARGERF
17 | TRBJ2-3 | TRBD1 | . | TRBV19 | TGTGCCAGTAGTATCACTGGACAGGGGATTTCGGCAGATACGCAGTATTTT | CASSITGQGISADTQYF
14 | TRBJ2-5 | TRBD2 | . | TRBV29-1 | TGCAGCGTGGGAAGACTAGCGGGAAAGGAGACCCAGTACTTC | CSVGRLAGKETQYF
13 | TRBJ2-7 | TRBD2 | . | TRBV28 | TGTGCCAGCAGTAGCGGGAGCTCCTACGAGCAGTACTTC | CASSSGSSYEQYF
14 | TRBJ2-7 | . | . | TRBV28 | TGTGCCAGCAGGGACCCTGGGGGGCGGTACGAGCAGTACTTC | CASRDPGGRYEQYF
15 | TRBJ2-2 | . | . | TRBV29-1 | TGCAGCGCTGGATGGATCGGGAAGAACACCGGGGAGCTGTTTTTT | CSAGWIGKNTGELFF
16 | TRBJ2-3 | TRBD1 | . | TRBV7-2 | TGTGCCAGCAGCTTAGGGGCAGGGGGAGTTGCAGATACGCAGTATTTT | CASSLGAGGVADTQYF
17 | TRBJ1-1 | TRBD1 | once | TRBV15 | TGTGCCACCAGCAGAGGGGGACAGGGGGCCGGGAACACTGAAGCTTTCTTT | CATSRGGQGAGNTEAFF
16 | TRBJ2-3 | TRBD2 | once | TRBV5-8 | TGTGCCAGCAGCTTGGGGGGACTAGCGGGAGAAGATACGCAGTATTTT | CASSLGGLAGEDTQYF
13 | TRBJ2-7 | . | . | TRBV2 | TGTGCCAGCAATTTTCAGATTCCCTACGAGCAGTACTTC | CASNFQIPYEQYF
15 | TRBJ2-7 | TRBD1 | . | TRBV11-2 | TGTGCCAGCAGCAAAACCGGGACAGGGGTAGAGGAGCAGTACTTC | CASSKTGTGVEEQYF
18 | TRBJ1-2 | TRBD1 | . | TRBV5-1 | TGCGCCAGCAGCATTAAAGCCGGGACAGGGGCTGATTTTTCTGGCTACACCTTC | CASSIKAGTGADFSGYTF
16 | TRBJ2-1 | . | . | TRBV7-9 | TGTGCCAGCAGCTTAGAAGACAGGTTGGGGTACAATGAGCAGTTCTTC | CASSLEDRLGYNEQFF
15 | TRBJ2-7 | . | . | TRBV5-4 | TGTGCCAGCAGCTTGGGAGGACTCGCTACCTACGAGCAGTACTTC | CASSLGGLATYEQYF
15 | TRBJ2-2 | . | . | TRBV18 | TGTGCCAGCTCAAGCGGGACAGGCAACACCGGGGAGCTGTTTTTT | CASSSGTGNTGELFF
11 | TRBJ2-7 | . | . | TRBV29-1 | TGCAGCGTTGGGGGAGGCTACGAGCAGTACTTC | CSVGGGYEQYF
15 | TRBJ2-2 | . | . | TRBV7-2 | TGTGCCAGCAGCTTAGTCGGGACTGGCACCGGGGAGCTGTTTTTT | CASSLVGTGTGELFF
15 | TRBJ2-1 | TRBD2 | . | TRBV5-4 | TGTGCCAGCAGCTCGGGACTAGCGGGTTACAATGAGCAGTTCTTC | CASSSGLAGYNEQFF
15 | TRBJ2-3 | TRBD2 | . | TRBV9 | TGTGCCAGCAGCGTAGTAGCGGGGAACACAGATACGCAGTATTTT | CASSVVAGNTDTQYF
13 | TRBJ2-2 | . | . | TRBV28 | TGTGCCAGCAGTCTCGAAAACTCAGGAGGGCTGTTTTTT | CASSLENSGGLFF
12 | TRBJ2-3 | TRBD2 | . | TRBV2 | TGTGCCAGCAGGGGACTAGGAGACGCGCAGTATTTT | CASRGLGDAQYF
15 | TRBJ2-7 | TRBD2 | . | TRBV29-1 | TGCAGCGTTGGGGGACTAGCGGGAATCTCCTACGAGCAGTACTTC | CSVGGLAGISYEQYF
14 | TRBJ2-1 | TRBD1 | . | TRBV11-2 | TGTGCCAGCAGCCCAAGACAGGGGTACAATGAGCAGTTCTTC | CASSPRQGYNEQFF
14 | TRBJ2-7 | . | . | TRBV9 | TGTGCCAGCAGCGTCTCGGCAGGGACCTACGAGCAGTACTTC | CASSVSAGTYEQYF
15 | TRBJ2-3 | . | . | TRBV9 | TGTGCCAGCAGCGTAGCACAGGAGAGCACAGATACGCAGTATTTT | CASSVAQESTDTQYF
15 | TRBJ2-5 | . | once | TRBV5-4 | TGTGCCAGCAGCTTACCCCAGGGACCGGGGGAGACCCAGTACTTC | CASSLPQGPGETQYF
14 | TRBJ2-5 | . | . | TRBV7-2 | TGTGCCAGCAGCCCGTACTCCGGTGGGGAGACCCAGTACTTC | CASSPYSGGETQYF
16 | TRBJ2-2 | TRBD2 | . | TRBV2 | TGTGCCAGCAAGTCCCTAGCGGGAGGGCCGCCCGGGGAGCTGTTTTTT | CASKSLAGGPPGELFF
14 | TRBJ1-2 | . | . | TRBV4-3 | TGCGCCAGCAGCCGGTCGAGTCGTGACTATGGCTACACCTTC | CASSRSSRDYGYTF
13 | TRBJ1-1 | . | . | TRBV29-1 | TGCAGCGTAACCGGGACGGCGAACACTGAAGCTTTCTTT | CSVTGTANTEAFF
15 | TRBJ2-7 | TRBD2 | . | TRBV10-2 | TGCGCCAGCAGCCAGTTAGCGGGAGTCTTCTACGAGCAGTACTTC | CASSQLAGVFYEQYF
19 | TRBJ2-1 | TRBD2 | . | TRBV12-5 | TGTGCTAGTGGTCCCCTTTCGCCGCCAAGCGGGAGTTCCTACAATGAGCAGTTCTTC | CASGPLSPPSGSSYNEQFF
15 | TRBJ2-7 | TRBD1 | . | TRBV15 | TGTGCCACCAGCATCAGTCTGACAGGGGAGGTCGAGCAGTACTTC | CATSISLTGEVEQYF
15 | TRBJ2-3 | . | . | TRBV19 | TGTGCCAGTAGTATCTTTAATGGGGTCACAGATACGCAGTATTTT | CASSIFNGVTDTQYF